The clone carrying this T cell receptor (beta chain) appeared many times. Its target is not known. CDR3 regions of TCR beta were amplified from RNA transcripts. First-round RT-PCR employed HTBI primers, with a second-round multiplex PCR after it. In TCRdb, the multiplex PCR reads were re-called with MiXCR into one record per CDR3 protein. The table shows 300,000 to 400,000 distinct CDR3 sequences, with about a sixth occurring only once. This entry comes from a study of Graves' ophthalmopathy and Graves' hyperthyroidism. Across the whole study: Peripheral blood collection took place at initial diagnosis, before any treatment. Overall study findings and caveats: In blood, most expanded thyroid clonotypes above 0.001 frequency were also detected.

Germline CDR1 reads MNHNS; CDR2 reads SASEGT. Trimming removed 7 bases at V and 1 base at J, with 16 bases between. This CDR3 has 15 residues. The sequencing input was peripheral blood. The clonotype was recovered from an adult man with Graves' ophthalmopathy. The V gene is TRBV6-1, the J gene TRBJ2-5; D is perhaps TRBD1 (6 bases). The CDR3 loop reads CASIPSGTSQETQYF. The CDR3 region has the DNA TGTGCCAGCATCCCCTCGGGGACAAGCCAAGAGACCCAGTACTTC.